The T cell receptor (beta chain) under discussion was sequenced for a study of blood T cell repertoires in COVID-19. For the study at large: Researchers got acute and convalescent COVID-19 samples from the United States, Italy and Spain. The cDNA or gDNA used as material had been derived from T cells, B-cell-depleted T cells, or PBMCs.

Profiling relied on immunoSEQ multiplex PCR, and the TCRdb table lists in-frame clones only, not all of them. The sample shows around 64,000 clones, around 85% of them seen only once. In germline, CDR1 is MDHEN, CDR2 SYDVKM. V lost 6 bases and J lost 3; bases outside the gene matches: 11. The CDR3 sequence is 16 residues long. Sequenced material: peripheral blood. The chain combines TRBV28 with TRBJ2-3; TRBD2 matches at 8 bases. This sequence was found in a woman older than 75 with acute or convalescent COVID-19. CDR3 in amino acids: CASSQVGTSRTDTQYF. The CDR3 DNA reads as TGTGCCAGCAGCCAGGTAGGGACTAGTCGAACAGATACGCAGTATTTT.